This entry lists 3 T cell receptor beta chains sequenced from one sample in a study of OX40 agonist ivuxolimab in advanced cancers. Clones were read by immunoSEQ multiplex PCR, and TCRdb kept only the in-frame ones, dropping some. The sample lists tens of thousands of clones, 75% to 90% seen once, with roughly 10% in the top ten. The sample here was CD4+ or CD8+ T cells sorted from blood, taken in a trial of the OX40 agonist ivuxolimab. These receptors were taken from an adult with an advanced solid tumor such as melanoma, head and neck, liver or kidney cancer.

The chain links TRBV19 to TRBJ1-1, with 7 bases matching TRBD1. Trimming cost V 10 bases and J 1 base; bases outside gene matches: 18. Germline assignment: CDR1 LNHDA and CDR2 SQIVND (reference sequence). This CDR3 is built from 17 residues. The CDR3 here is CATTRGGTVIKNTEAFF. CDR3 DNA: TGTGCCACTACTCGGGGGGGGACAGTGATAAAGAACACTGAAGCTTTCTTT.

The V gene is TRBV29-1, the J gene TRBJ2-3, with TRBD1 as a possible D gene (6 bases). The V end was cut by 2 bases, the J end by 7 bases, with 10 bases between. Germline loops: CDR1 SQVTM, CDR2 ANQGSEA. The CDR3 loop spans 12 amino acids. CDR3 residues: CSVEQGTNTQYF. In DNA form, the CDR3 reads TGCAGCGTTGAACAAGGGACAAATACGCAGTATTTT.

The chain couples TRBV4-1 to TRBJ2-1; 15 bases are a match to TRBD2. V shed 1 base, J shed 2 bases, and the junction held 3 bases outside the gene matches. The germline V gene encodes CDR1 MGHRA and CDR2 YSYEKL. The CDR3 is 18 residues long. The CDR3 DNA sequence: TGCGCCAGCAGCCAAGGGACTAGCGGGGGGGACGCCTACAATGAGCAGTTCTTC. It yields the protein CASSQGTSGGDAYNEQFF.